The T cell receptor (beta chain) under discussion was sequenced for a study of T cell repertoires in cytomegalovirus infection. V lost 6 bases and J 4 bases, leaving 16 bases between the germline ends. The CDR3 totals 15 residues. Germline V gene sequence: CDR1 SEHNR, CDR2 FQNEAQ (reference sequence). This clonotype was found a few times. Its antigen is still unknown. TCRdb independently ran MiXCR on the reads; one entry per CDR3 protein. The table has tens of thousands of distinct CDR3 sequences, about a third seen once. Findings and caveats of the study: In two of eight donors, the top clonotype was HLA-C-restricted CMV-specific.

The clonotype comes from a human donor in good health (CMV status not recorded). Some clones in this sample may be carry-over from other donors' samples. The sample consisted of PBMCs, sequenced either directly or after in vitro stimulation (not recorded which). The chain joins TRBV7-9 to TRBJ1-5; the D is unclear. The CDR3, as DNA: TGTGCCAGCAGATACAGCCCCGGCGCAAATCAGCCCCAGCATTTT. Translated, it gives CASRYSPGANQPQHF.